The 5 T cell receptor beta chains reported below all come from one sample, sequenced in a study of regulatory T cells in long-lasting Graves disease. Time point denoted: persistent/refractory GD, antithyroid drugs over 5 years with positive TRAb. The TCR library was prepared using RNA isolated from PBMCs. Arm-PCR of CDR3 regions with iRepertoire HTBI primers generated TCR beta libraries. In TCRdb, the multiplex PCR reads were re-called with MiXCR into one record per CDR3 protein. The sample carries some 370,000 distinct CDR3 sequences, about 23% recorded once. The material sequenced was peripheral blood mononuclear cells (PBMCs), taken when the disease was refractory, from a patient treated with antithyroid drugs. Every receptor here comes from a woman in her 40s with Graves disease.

The CDR3 DNA sequence: TGTGCCAGCAGTTTCGAGGGATCAACTTTCTTT. The encoded protein is CASSFEGSTFF. The V and J genes are TRBV12-3 or TRBV12-4 and TRBJ1-1; D unresolved. CDR3 length: 11 amino acids. The germline V and J ends were trimmed by 3 bases and 12 bases, with 11 bases remaining between them.

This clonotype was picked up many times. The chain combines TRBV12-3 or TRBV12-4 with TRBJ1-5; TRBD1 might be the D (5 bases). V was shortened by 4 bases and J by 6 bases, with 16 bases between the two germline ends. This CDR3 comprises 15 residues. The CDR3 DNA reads TGTGCCAGCAGTTCCGATGGGGACGGGGCTCAGCCCCAGCATTTT. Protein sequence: CASSSDGDGAQPQHF.

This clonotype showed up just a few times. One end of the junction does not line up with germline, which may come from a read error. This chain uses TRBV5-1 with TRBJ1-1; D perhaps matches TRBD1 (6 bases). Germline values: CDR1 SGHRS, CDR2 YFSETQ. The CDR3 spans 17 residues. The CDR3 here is CASSLEQGKFGNTEAFF. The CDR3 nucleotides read TGCGCCAGCAGCTTGGAGCAGGGGAAGTTTGGGAACACTGAGGCTTTCTTT.

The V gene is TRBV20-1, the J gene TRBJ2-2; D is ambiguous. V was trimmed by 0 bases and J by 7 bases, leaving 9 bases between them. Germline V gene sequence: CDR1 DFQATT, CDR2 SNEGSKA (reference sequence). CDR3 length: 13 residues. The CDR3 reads CSARDLINGELFF. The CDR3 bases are TGCAGTGCTAGAGATTTGATAAACGGGGAGCTGTTTTTT.

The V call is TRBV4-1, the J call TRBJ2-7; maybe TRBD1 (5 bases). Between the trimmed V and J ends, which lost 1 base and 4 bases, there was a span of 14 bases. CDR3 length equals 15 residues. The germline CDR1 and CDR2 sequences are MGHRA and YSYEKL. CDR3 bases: TGCGCCAGCAGCCAAGGACGGGCAGGGTCATACGAGCAGTACTTC. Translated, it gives CASSQGRAGSYEQYF.